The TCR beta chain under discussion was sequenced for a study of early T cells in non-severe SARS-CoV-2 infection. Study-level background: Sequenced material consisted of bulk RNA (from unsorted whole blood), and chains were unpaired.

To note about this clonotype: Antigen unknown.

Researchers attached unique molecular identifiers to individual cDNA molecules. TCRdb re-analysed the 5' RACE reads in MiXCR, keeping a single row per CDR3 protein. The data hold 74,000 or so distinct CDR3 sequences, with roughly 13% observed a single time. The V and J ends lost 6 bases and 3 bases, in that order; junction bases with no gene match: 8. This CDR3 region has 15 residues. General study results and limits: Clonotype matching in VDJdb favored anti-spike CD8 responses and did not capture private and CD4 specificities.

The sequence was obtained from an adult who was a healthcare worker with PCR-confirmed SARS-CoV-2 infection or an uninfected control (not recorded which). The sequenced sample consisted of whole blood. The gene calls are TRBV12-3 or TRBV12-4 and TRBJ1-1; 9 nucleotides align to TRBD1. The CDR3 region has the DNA TGTGCCAGCAGCCTCCCCGGGGACAGGGACACTGAAGCTTTCTTT. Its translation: CASSLPGDRDTEAFF.